This TCR beta chain was profiled in a study of blood T cell repertoires in COVID-19. On the study more broadly: Some COVID-19 samples were acute and others convalescent; all came from the United States, Italy and Spain. PBMCs, B-cell-depleted T cells, or T cells were the source of the cDNA or gDNA that made up the material.

V shed 7 bases and J shed 6 bases, with 10 bases lying between them. The CDR3 is 12 amino acids. Authors' processing steps: Nucleated cell counts were estimated from reference gene primer amplification. The table came from immunoSEQ multiplex PCR; TCRdb's copy has only in-frame clones and leaves some out. V and J calls plus clone size are reproduced from that table; the DNA served to infer D and trimming. This sample has about 110,000 clones; roughly 87% occur once, and the top ten carry approximately 4.8%. This TCR was recovered from a human donor in a cohort sampled during active COVID-19. The sequenced material came from peripheral blood. The chain joins TRBV23-1 to TRBJ1-5; D is uncertain. TRBV23-1 is an ORF; its function is uncertain. The CDR3 sequence: CASTRSGQPQHF. The CDR3 DNA reads as TGCGCCAGCACCCGGAGCGGTCAGCCCCAGCATTTT.